A selection of T cell receptor beta chains follows, all from one sample in a study of blood T cell repertoires in COVID-19. The protocol was immunoSEQ multiplex PCR, while the TCRdb copy is restricted to in-frame clones and leaves out a portion. The sample lists some 130,000 clones, about 70% occurring once. Sequencing was done on a sample of peripheral blood. These receptors all stem from a woman in her seventies with acute or convalescent COVID-19. Each CDR3 is given with its conserved first and last residue. Fields, in order: clone size, D gene, V gene, J gene, CDR3 DNA, CDR3 protein. The D gene is left open where the match is weak. Only some rows state a clone size, as once, few, many or a class for expanded clones.

>NA|NA|TRBV11-2|TRBJ2-7
TGTGCCAGCAGCTTAGATCTCTACGAGCAGTACTTC
CASSLDLYEQYF
>NA|TRBD2|TRBV7-6|TRBJ2-3
TGTGCCAGCAGCCAAACGGGTCGGGGAGGGTTCGGAGATACGCAGTATTTT
CASSQTGRGGFGDTQYF
>NA|NA|TRBV7-9|TRBJ1-6
TGTGCCAGCAGCTTGGTCCAGTATAATTCACCCCTCCACTTT
CASSLVQYNSPLHF
>few|NA|TRBV6-5|TRBJ1-2
TGTGCCAGCAGTACAGGGCCTGGCTACACCTTC
CASSTGPGYTF
>few|TRBD1|TRBV7-9|TRBJ2-4
TGTGCCAGCAGCTTAGTAAAGGGGGCTACAAACATTCAGTACTTC
CASSLVKGATNIQYF
>NA|NA|TRBV24-1|TRBJ1-5
TGTGCCACCAGTGGAACAGGAAATCAGCCCCAGCATTTT
CATSGTGNQPQHF
>NA|NA|TRBV28|TRBJ1-5
TGTGCCAGCAGTTTGGGGGGGGCGCAGGGGCAGCCCCAGCATTTT
CASSLGGAQGQPQHF
>few|NA|TRBV30|TRBJ2-7
TGTGCCTGGAGTGTACGGTACGAGCAGTACTTC
CAWSVRYEQYF
>NA|NA|TRBV21-1|TRBJ2-5
TGTGCCAGCAGCAAAAAAGACTTCCCGGGACAGGGTGGGACGTACCAAGAGACCCAGTACTTC
CASSKKDFPGQGGTYQETQYF
>NA|TRBD2|TRBV2|TRBJ2-3
TGTGCCAGCACTCAGGGCGGGGGGTCGAGCACAGATACGCAGTATTTT
CASTQGGGSSTDTQYF
>NA|NA|TRBV6-2/TRBV6-3|TRBJ1-1
TGTGCCAGCAGTTCCCAGGGAATCACTGAAGCTTTCTTT
CASSSQGITEAFF
>NA|NA|TRBV10-1|TRBJ2-1
TGCGCCAGCAGCGGGAGCCGGGACAATGAGCAGTTCTTC
CASSGSRDNEQFF
>NA|NA|TRBV7-2|TRBJ2-2
TGTGCCAGCAGCTCCCCCGACACCGGGGAGCTGTTTTTT
CASSSPDTGELFF
>NA|TRBD2|TRBV2|TRBJ2-1
TGTGCCAGCAGTGTAACACTAGCGGGGGGCTCCTACAATGAGCAGTTCTTC
CASSVTLAGGSYNEQFF
>few|NA|TRBV18|TRBJ2-7
TGTGCCAGCTCACCTCCAAACCGAGGGTCATACGAGCAGTACTTC
CASSPPNRGSYEQYF
>few|NA|TRBV7-9|TRBJ2-1
TGTGCCAGCAGCTTAGGAGAGCGGGCTGAGCAGTTCTTC
CASSLGERAEQFF
>NA|TRBD1|TRBV3-1/TRBV3-2|TRBJ1-1
TGTGCCAGCAGCCAATTGGGACAGGGAGGTGAAGCTTTCTTT
CASSQLGQGGEAFF
>NA|TRBD1|TRBV4-2|TRBJ1-2
TGTGCCAGCAGCCAAGAGGGACAGGGGTATAACGGCTACACCTTC
CASSQEGQGYNGYTF
>NA|TRBD1|TRBV7-8|TRBJ1-1
TGTGCCAGCAGCCGAGAATGGGGATCAGGGACAGGGGAAGATGGCACTGAAGCTTTCTTT
CASSREWGSGTGEDGTEAFF
>NA|NA|TRBV3-1/TRBV3-2|TRBJ2-7
TGTGCCAGCAGCCAAGCCCTGGGCAGGGGATACGAGCAGTACTTC
CASSQALGRGYEQYF
>NA|NA|TRBV18|TRBJ2-5
TGTGCCAGCTCACCACCGGGACAAGCCCAGTACTTC
CASSPPGQAQYF
>NA|NA|TRBV7-2|TRBJ2-2
TGTGCCAGCAGCTTAGCACGGGGCACCGGGGAGCTGTTTTTT
CASSLARGTGELFF
>few|TRBD1|TRBV4-1|TRBJ2-5
TGCGCCAGCAGCGATACGTGGGACAGACCGTACCAAGAGACCCAGTACTTC
CASSDTWDRPYQETQYF
>NA|TRBD1|TRBV27|TRBJ1-6
TGTGCCAGCAGCCGGCGGGACAGGGGAAATTCACCCCTCCACTTT
CASSRRDRGNSPLHF
>many|NA|TRBV5-4|TRBJ1-6
TGTGCCAGCAGCTACCGGGACATTAATTCACCCCTCCACTTT
CASSYRDINSPLHF
>NA|NA|TRBV9|TRBJ2-3
TGTGCCAGCAGCGTAAGCGCACTCGTCACAGATACGCAGTATTTT
CASSVSALVTDTQYF
>NA|TRBD2|TRBV27|TRBJ2-1
TGTGCCAGCAGTTCCCCTTGGGGCAGGGCGGGGGACAATGAGCAGTTCTTC
CASSSPWGRAGDNEQFF
>NA|TRBD1|TRBV6-6|TRBJ1-5
TGTGCCAGCAGCCGACAGGGGGCGTTTATCCGCAATCAGCCCCAGCATTTT
CASSRQGAFIRNQPQHF
>NA|NA|TRBV28|TRBJ2-1
TGTGCCAGCAGTTCGGGGGACTGGCGTGAGAAGCAGTTCTTC
CASSSGDWREKQFF
>few|TRBD2|TRBV6-5|TRBJ2-7
TGTGCCAGCAGTCGTACCGGGACTAGCTCCTACGAGCAGTACTTC
CASSRTGTSSYEQYF
>once|TRBD1|TRBV19|TRBJ2-6
TGTGCCAGTAAGGGGGGACAGGGGGTATCTGGGGCCAACGTCCTGACTTTC
CASKGGQGVSGANVLTF
>NA|NA|TRBV7-2|TRBJ2-1
TGTGCCACCAGTCAAAGGGGCTCCTACAATGAGCAGTTCTTC
CATSQRGSYNEQFF
>once|TRBD2|TRBV9|TRBJ2-5
TGTGCCAGCAGCTTAGGACTAGCGGGGGTGTATGAGACCCAGTACTTC
CASSLGLAGVYETQYF
>NA|TRBD2|TRBV27|TRBJ2-5
TGTGCCAGCAGTTTTCAGTTCGGGAGCGGGAGAGGGAGGGAGACCCAGTACTTC
CASSFQFGSGRGRETQYF
>NA|NA|TRBV6-5|TRBJ1-2
TGTGCCAGCAGTTACCCACTGGCAGGATATGGCTACACCTTC
CASSYPLAGYGYTF
>few|TRBD2|TRBV6-6|TRBJ2-3
TGTGCCAGCAGTGACTTCAGCGGGATTGGCACAGATACGCAGTATTTT
CASSDFSGIGTDTQYF
>NA|TRBD1|TRBV11-2|TRBJ1-1
TGTGCCAGCAAGACCTTGACAGGGGGGTCGGCTTTCTTT
CASKTLTGGSAFF
>few|NA|TRBV2|TRBJ2-2
TGTGCCAGCAGTGAACGGCAGGCGAAGAACACCGGGGAGCTGTTTTTT
CASSERQAKNTGELFF
>NA|NA|TRBV15|TRBJ1-5
TGTGCCACCAGCAGAGATTGGGGGGACAATCAGCCCCAGCATTTT
CATSRDWGDNQPQHF
>NA|TRBD2|TRBV27|TRBJ2-1
TGTGCCAGCAGTTTACGGGGGGATGAGCAGTTCTTC
CASSLRGDEQFF
>few|NA|TRBV19|TRBJ1-5
TGTGCCAGTAGTATTAGGGAGCCCCAGCCCCAGCATTTT
CASSIREPQPQHF
>NA|TRBD1|TRBV28|TRBJ1-5
TGTGCCAGCAGTTCCAGGGGGGGCAATCAGCCCCAGCATTTT
CASSSRGGNQPQHF
>NA|NA|TRBV7-3|TRBJ1-1
TGTGCCAGCAGCAGTGGGGCCGGCACTGAAGCTTTCTTT
CASSSGAGTEAFF
>NA|TRBD1|TRBV5-5|TRBJ2-3
TGTGCCAGCAGCTTGGGAGTGTTGGGACAGGGAGGCGATACGCAGTATTTT
CASSLGVLGQGGDTQYF
>once|NA|TRBV28|TRBJ2-1
TGTGCCAGCAGTTCCTTTGTCAATGAGCAGTTCTTC
CASSSFVNEQFF
>NA|TRBD2|TRBV28|TRBJ2-5
TGTGCCAGCAGTTTATCGGGGGGGCAAGAGACCCAGTACTTC
CASSLSGGQETQYF